This entry lists 28 T cell receptor beta chains sequenced from one sample in a study of cytomegalovirus exposure and HLA in healthy donors. The protocol was immunoSEQ multiplex PCR, while the TCRdb copy is restricted to in-frame clones and leaves out a portion. The table includes some 120,000 clones, roughly 89% detected once. Sequencing used PBMCs. Receptors originate from a woman younger than 35 in good health and CMV-seronegative.

The sample holds one count of this clone. This chain connects TRBV5-1 to TRBJ2-5; D is uncertain. V lost 4 bases and J 2 bases, leaving 18 bases between the germline ends. This CDR3 region has 16 residues. Germline CDR1 reads SGHRS; CDR2 reads YFSETQ. Written as DNA, the CDR3 is TGCGCCAGCAGCCCCATTGAAGAGCCGATACAAGAGACCCAGTACTTC. Protein product: CASSPIEEPIQETQYF.

J is TRBJ1-3 and V is TRBV7-9; D perhaps matches TRBD1 (6 bases). The CDR3 has 16 amino acids. V lost 0 bases to trimming and J lost 0 bases, with 9 bases between them. Germline CDR1 and CDR2: SEHNR and FQNEAQ (reference sequence). This CDR3 reads CASSLAQGVSGNTIYF. The DNA of the CDR3 is TGTGCCAGCAGCTTAGCACAGGGCGTCTCTGGAAACACCATATATTTT.

The V gene is TRBV4-1, the J gene TRBJ2-1, with 7 bases identical to TRBD1. The V gene's germline CDR1 is MGHRA and CDR2 YSYEKL. V shed 1 base, J shed 2 bases, and the junction held 5 bases outside the gene matches. The length of the CDR3 is 16 residues. The CDR3 region is CASSQVWDSTYNEQFF. For the CDR3, the DNA is TGCGCCAGCAGCCAAGTCTGGGACAGCACCTACAATGAGCAGTTCTTC.

This chain links TRBV30 with TRBJ1-5; TRBD1 matches 9 bases. Germline V gene sequence: CDR1 GTSNPN, CDR2 SVGIG (reference sequence). Trimming cost V 2 bases and J 2 bases; bases outside gene matches: 7. The CDR3 consists of 16 residues. For the CDR3, the DNA is TGTGCCTGGAGTCAAACGCGGACAGGGGGCAATCAGCCCCAGCATTTT. It yields the protein CAWSQTRTGGNQPQHF. Looking up the rest from reference TRBV30 and TRBJ1-5 gives the full variable domain: SQTIHQWPATLVQPVGSPLSLECTVEGTSNPNLYWYRQAAGRGLQLLFYSVGIGQISSEVPQNLSASRPQDRQFILSSKKLLLSDSGFYLCAWSQTRTGGNQPQHFGDGTRLSIL.

The chain is built from TRBV11-3 and TRBJ2-3, with D uncertain. This CDR3 comprises 15 residues. Trimming took off 4 bases at V and 2 bases at J, with 13 bases between the two ends. Germline loops: CDR1 SGHNT, CDR2 YENEEA. This CDR3 reads CASSSRQEPTDTQYF. The CDR3 region has the DNA TGTGCCAGCAGCTCTCGACAAGAACCCACAGATACGCAGTATTTT.

The chain employs TRBV2 and TRBJ1-4, with 8 bases lining up with TRBD1. Germline V gene lookup returns CDR1 SNHLY and CDR2 FYNNEI. CDR3 length equals 15 residues. J lost 5 bases, V lost 6 bases, and 8 bases had no gene match. Here the CDR3 reads CASSLLQGVNEKLFF. The CDR3 nucleotides read TGTGCCAGCAGCCTTTTACAGGGGGTCAATGAAAAACTGTTTTTT.

The sample holds a few counts of this clone. The V and J genes are TRBV28 and TRBJ1-6, with D tentatively TRBD1 (6 bases). Germline V lookup: CDR1 MDHEN, CDR2 SYDVKM. The CDR3 length is 15 residues. V lost 5 bases to trimming and J lost 6 bases, with 14 bases between them. Here the CDR3 reads CASSAGGGGNSPLHF. DNA for the CDR3: TGTGCCAGCAGTGCAGGAGGGGGGGGTAATTCACCCCTCCACTTT. Combining the CDR3 with reference TRBV28 and TRBJ1-6 gives the whole variable domain DVKVTQSSRYLVKRTGEKVFLECVQDMDHENMFWYRQDPGLGLRLIYFSYDVKMKEKGDIPEGYSVSREKKERFSLILESASTNQTSMYLCASSAGGGGNSPLHFGNGTRLTVT.

The chain carries TRBV29-1 and TRBJ2-3; no firm D call. The CDR3 contains 14 residues. Per the germline V gene, CDR1 is SQVTM and CDR2 is ANQGSEA. Trimming left V 1 base short and J 5 bases short, with 13 bases between. The CDR3 loop is CSVEVPSKGDTQYF. The CDR3 DNA sequence: TGCAGCGTTGAAGTTCCTAGTAAAGGAGATACGCAGTATTTT.

The rearrangement joins TRBV5-1 to TRBJ1-1; weak D call: TRBD1 (5 bases). V was pared by 1 base and J by 0 bases, with 16 bases between. CDR1 is SGHRS, CDR2 YFSETQ, per germline. The CDR3 runs to 17 residues. CDR3 in DNA: TGCGCCAGCAGCTTGTTGGGAATGACAGTAATGAACACTGAAGCTTTCTTT. Translation: CASSLLGMTVMNTEAFF.

This chain joins TRBV14 and TRBJ2-1; 8 nucleotides align to TRBD2. Germline V gene lookup returns CDR1 SGHDN and CDR2 FVKESK. This CDR3 has 16 residues. V shed 6 bases and J 9 bases; nucleotides not matched to a gene: 16. CDR3 in DNA: TGTGCCAGCAGGGCGACCCCGGGACTAGAGTTCAGTGAGCAGTTCTTC. Its protein product is CASRATPGLEFSEQFF.

The chain recombines TRBV7-2 with TRBJ2-7; 7 positions agree with TRBD1. CDR1 SGHTA and CDR2 FQGNSA come from the germline V gene. The CDR3 is 14 residues long. V lost 5 bases and J lost 3; bases outside the gene matches: 7. CDR3 loop: CASSPGQEYYEQYV. The CDR3, as DNA: TGTGCCAGCAGCCCCGGACAGGAGTACTACGAGCAGTACGTC.

This chain links TRBV23-1 with TRBJ2-5, with a weak D call TRBD2 (6 bases). TRBV23-1 is given ORF status, its function remaining uncertain. The germline V and J ends were trimmed by 2 bases and 5 bases, with 18 bases remaining between them. The length of the CDR3 is 16 residues. CDR3 amino acids: CASSQIGTHPGETQYF. CDR3 DNA: TGCGCCAGCAGTCAAATCGGGACTCACCCCGGGGAGACCCAGTACTTC.

This chain links TRBV9 with TRBJ2-5; D is uncertain. This CDR3 is built from 13 residues. Trimming shortened V by 0 bases and J by 9 bases, and 12 bases separated the two germline ends. Germline loops: CDR1 SGDLS, CDR2 YYNGEE. The CDR3 sequence is CASSVESLGAQYF. The CDR3, as DNA: TGTGCCAGCAGCGTAGAATCTTTAGGAGCCCAGTACTTC.

The chain carries TRBV6-5 and TRBJ1-5; 7 positions match TRBD1. The CDR3 is made up of 14 amino acids. Germline V lookup: CDR1 MNHEY, CDR2 SVGAGI. Germline trimming cut 4 bases from V and 9 bases from J; bases unmatched to any gene: 9. This chain's CDR3 is CASSSEQGVRPQHF. The CDR3 coding sequence is TGTGCCAGCAGTTCCGAGCAGGGGGTAAGGCCCCAGCATTTT.

This clone occurred once. This chain joins TRBV25-1 and TRBJ2-3; 7 bases map to TRBD2. The CDR3 runs 14 residues. Germline assignment: CDR1 MGHDK and CDR2 SYGVNS. The V and J ends lost 3 bases and 3 bases, in that order; junction bases with no gene match: 3. The CDR3 here is CASSDREGTDTQYF. CDR3 DNA sequence: TGTGCCAGCAGTGACAGGGAGGGGACAGATACGCAGTATTTT.

This rearrangement joins TRBV13 to TRBJ1-4, with a weak D call TRBD1 (6 bases). The CDR3 sequence is 15 residues long. With 4 bases removed from V and 8 bases from J, the gap between germline ends came to 17 bases. The germline V gene has CDR1 PRHDT and CDR2 FYEKMQ (reference sequence). The CDR3 DNA reads TGTGCCAGCAGCTCCTTAGCGGGGGGGCTGGAAAAACTGTTTTTT. Translating gives CASSSLAGGLEKLFF.

This clone was seen once. The J gene is TRBJ1-2, the V gene TRBV28; a possible D gene is TRBD1 (5 bases). The CDR3 is 15 amino acids. Trimming shortened V by 3 bases and J by 7 bases, and 18 bases separated the two germline ends. CDR1 and CDR2 (germline): MDHEN, SYDVKM. CDR3 sequence: CASSFGVEGRGGYTF. The CDR3 region has the DNA TGTGCCAGCAGTTTTGGTGTCGAGGGGCGGGGTGGCTACACCTTC.

The V and J genes are TRBV11-2 and TRBJ2-3, with D hard to call. V was pared by 4 bases and J by 3 bases, with 17 bases between. Germline lookup yields CDR1 SGHAT and CDR2 FQNNGV. The CDR3 consists of 16 residues. The CDR3: CASSSTAGLKTDTQYF. CDR3 coding DNA: TGTGCCAGCAGCTCCACGGCAGGTCTGAAAACAGATACGCAGTATTTT.

This clone showed up just once. This chain connects TRBV2 to TRBJ1-1; no definite D call. Germline V gene lookup returns CDR1 SNHLY and CDR2 FYNNEI. V was shortened by 3 bases and J by 4 bases, with 9 bases between the two germline ends. The CDR3 has 13 amino acids. In DNA form, the CDR3 reads TGTGCCAGCAGTGAGCAGGTTGCCACTGAAGCTTTCTTT. Translated: CASSEQVATEAFF.

The chain links TRBV18 to TRBJ2-2; D is perhaps TRBD1 (5 bases). V was pared by 3 bases and J by 7 bases, with 18 bases between. The V gene's germline CDR1 is KGHSH and CDR2 LQKENI. The CDR3 runs to 16 residues. In nucleotides, the CDR3 is TGTGCCAGCTCACCCCTCAACCAGGGTCTTGACGGGGAGCTGTTTTTT. This sequence encodes CASSPLNQGLDGELFF.

The chain joins TRBV30 to TRBJ1-4; 8 bases align to TRBD1. Germline assignment: CDR1 GTSNPN and CDR2 SVGIG (reference sequence). V shed 1 base, J shed 5 bases, and the junction held 6 bases outside the gene matches. The CDR3 totals 15 residues. This CDR3 reads CAWSDGQGANEKLFF. For the CDR3, the DNA is TGTGCCTGGAGTGATGGACAGGGCGCAAATGAAAAACTGTTTTTT. The whole variable domain, remainder taken from reference TRBV30 and TRBJ1-4, is SQTIHQWPATLVQPVGSPLSLECTVEGTSNPNLYWYRQAAGRGLQLLFYSVGIGQISSEVPQNLSASRPQDRQFILSSKKLLLSDSGFYLCAWSDGQGANEKLFFGSGTQLSVL.

The J gene is TRBJ1-4, the V gene TRBV5-1, with 7 bases matching TRBD1. Germline CDR1 is SGHRS and CDR2 is YFSETQ. The CDR3 is made up of 17 amino acids. With 1 base clipped from V and 2 bases from J, the junction kept 8 bases outside the gene matches. The CDR3: CASSLNPGGSTNEKLFF. CDR3 nucleotides: TGCGCCAGCAGCTTGAATCCAGGGGGTTCGACTAATGAAAAACTGTTTTTT.

J is TRBJ1-4 and V is TRBV6-1, with D possibly being TRBD1 (5 bases). V lost 2 bases and J 7 bases, leaving 11 bases between the germline ends. The length of the CDR3 is 14 residues. Germline V CDR1 and CDR2: MNHNS, SASEGT. CDR3 amino acids: CASSETQGREKLFF. The CDR3 nucleotides read TGTGCCAGCAGTGAAACCCAGGGCCGTGAAAAACTGTTTTTT.

The chain employs TRBV6-6 and TRBJ2-1; D not resolved. This CDR3 comprises 11 residues. In germline, CDR1 is MNHNY, CDR2 SVGAGI (reference sequence). V gave up 2 bases and J gave up 6 bases, with 2 bases separating them. The CDR3 coding sequence is TGTGCCAGCAGTTACCTCAATGAGCAGTTCTTC. Translation: CASSYLNEQFF.

This sequence joins TRBV9 and TRBJ1-2; 8 nucleotides match TRBD1. The CDR3 consists of 15 residues. Germline V lookup: CDR1 SGDLS, CDR2 YYNGEE. With V trimmed by 0 bases and J by 6 bases, 7 bases remained unmatched. The CDR3 reads CASSVAGRGPDGYTF. The CDR3 DNA sequence: TGTGCCAGCAGCGTAGCGGGCAGGGGGCCGGATGGCTACACCTTC.

The chain is built from TRBV12-5 and TRBJ2-1, with 7 bases lining up with TRBD2. The CDR3 sequence is 15 residues long. Per the germline V gene, CDR1 is LGHNT and CDR2 is FRNRAP. With V trimmed by 1 base and J by 4 bases, 4 bases remained unmatched. The CDR3 DNA follows: TGTGCTAGTGGTTTGGCGGGGGGTGGGTACAATGAGCAGTTCTTC. It translates to CASGLAGGGYNEQFF.

The chain uses TRBV27 and TRBJ1-2, with a possible D match to TRBD1 (5 bases). The CDR3 has 16 residues. Germline V gene sequence: CDR1 MNHEY, CDR2 SMNVEV (reference sequence). Trimming shortened V by 2 bases and J by 0 bases, and 13 bases separated the two germline ends. Written as DNA, the CDR3 is TGTGCCAGCAGTTTAGGGGTTTCGGGGGCTAACTATGGCTACACCTTC. Amino acid sequence: CASSLGVSGANYGYTF.

The rearrangement links TRBV7-2 to TRBJ2-6; 7 bases are shared with TRBD1. The V gene's germline CDR1 is SGHTA and CDR2 FQGNSA. The CDR3 sequence is 12 residues long. J gave up 12 bases and V 5 bases, and 4 bases lay outside the gene matches. The CDR3 bases are TGTGCCAGCAGCGACAGGGTGGGCGTCCTGACTTTC. It encodes CASSDRVGVLTF.